This TCR beta chain derives from a study of blood T cell repertoires in COVID-19. Study-wide background: Material from acute and convalescent COVID-19 was sourced from the United States, Italy and Spain. Nucleic acid was either cDNA or gDNA, and it came from T cells, B-cell-depleted T cells, or PBMCs.

Original data processing: Scientists estimated how many nucleated cells there were by amplifying reference gene primers. Sequenced by immunoSEQ multiplex PCR; TCRdb stores in-frame clones only, minus some. The DNA was the basis for D and trimming; V, J and clone size are from that table. The table records 35,000 to 55,000 clones, 80% to 90% of them present only once. Sequencing was carried out using peripheral blood. The sequence derives from a man aged 55 to 70 with active COVID-19.

The DNA for the CDR3 is TGTGCCAGCAGTCCCCAAGGACTAGCGACTTACAATGAGCAGTTCTTC. Protein: CASSPQGLATYNEQFF. This chain links TRBV27 with TRBJ2-1; 9 bases agree with TRBD2. Per germline, CDR1 MNHEY and CDR2 SMNVEV (reference sequence). Germline trimming cut 5 bases from V and 4 bases from J; bases unmatched to any gene: 9. The CDR3 loop spans 16 amino acids.